This is a list of T cell receptor beta chains from one sample in a study of shared clonotypes between healthy human individuals. Produced via immunoSEQ multiplex PCR; TCRdb's table is partial and in-frame only. This table has about 2 million clones, about 94% appearing once. Specimen: naive CD8+ T cells sorted from blood. All receptors derive from a man aged 18 to 29 in good health. Each CDR3 is given with its conserved first and last residue. The D gene is left open where the match is weak. Size is omitted from some rows. Given values are once, few, many or a class for expanded clones.

>TRBV10-3|TRBJ2-7|-|-
TGTGCCATCAGGGCCGCGGGCACTTCCTACGAGCAGTACTTC
CAIRAAGTSYEQYF
>TRBV7-9|TRBJ1-2|TRBD1|-
TGTGCCAGCAGCTACGGGACAGGGAACTATGGCTACACCTTC
CASSYGTGNYGYTF
>TRBV30|TRBJ2-7|-|-
TGTGCCTGGAGTGTGGGAAACCTCTGGGAGCAGTACTTC
CAWSVGNLWEQYF
>TRBV19|TRBJ2-2|-|-
TGTGCCAGTAGTTGGGGACAGAACACCGGGGAGCTGTTTTTT
CASSWGQNTGELFF
>TRBV5-1|TRBJ1-1|-|-
TGCGCCAGCAGCTACGGACAGTCCACTGAAGCTTTCTTT
CASSYGQSTEAFF
>TRBV4-3|TRBJ2-3|TRBD2|-
TGCGCCAGCAGCCAGGCGGGAGGGACGGATACGCAGTATTTT
CASSQAGGTDTQYF
>TRBV7-9|TRBJ1-5|-|-
TGTGCCAGCAGCTCTACAGTCGATAGCAATCAGCCCCAGCATTTT
CASSSTVDSNQPQHF
>TRBV5-1|TRBJ2-7|-|-
TGCGCCAGCAGCTTGGCCGGGGGTCGGGACTACGAGCAGTACTTC
CASSLAGGRDYEQYF
>TRBV4-1|TRBJ2-2|-|-
TGCGCCAGCAGCCAATTTGGAACCGGGGAGCTGTTTTTT
CASSQFGTGELFF
>TRBV10-2|TRBJ2-7|TRBD2|-
TGCGCCAGCAGTGAAGGGACTAGCGGGAGTTCCGAGCAGTACTTC
CASSEGTSGSSEQYF
>TRBV30|TRBJ2-1|TRBD2|-
TGTGCCTGGAGCCTGACTAGCGGGGGCGATGAGCAGTTCTTC
CAWSLTSGGDEQFF
>TRBV5-1|TRBJ2-7|-|-
TGCGCCAGCAGCTTGGGGCTAGCCGGATCCTACGAGCAGTACTTC
CASSLGLAGSYEQYF
>TRBV7-6|TRBJ2-2|-|-
TGTGCCAGCAGCTTATGGGGGCGGGACACCGGGGAGCTGTTTTTT
CASSLWGRDTGELFF
>TRBV27|TRBJ2-7|TRBD2|-
TGTGCCAGCAGTTCTCACCGACTAGCGGCCGCCTACGAGCAGTACTTC
CASSSHRLAAAYEQYF
>TRBV18|TRBJ1-2|-|-
TGTGCCAGCTTCGGGGGGAACTATGGCTACACCTTC
CASFGGNYGYTF
>TRBV4-1|TRBJ2-1|-|-
TGCGCCAGCAGCCCCTCCGGGGCCACAAACAATGAGCAGTTCTTC
CASSPSGATNNEQFF
>TRBV27|TRBJ2-5|-|once
TGTGCCAGCAGTCCCTCGCGGGGCGAGATGTACCAAGAGACCCAGTACTTC
CASSPSRGEMYQETQYF
>TRBV10-3|TRBJ1-2|TRBD1|-
TGTGCCATCAGTGAATCGAAGGGACAGAACTATGGCTACACCTTC
CAISESKGQNYGYTF
>TRBV21-1|TRBJ2-7|-|-
TGTGCCAGCAGCAAAGGTAACGATACGGTGACCTACGAGCAGTACTTC
CASSKGNDTVTYEQYF
>TRBV19|TRBJ2-7|TRBD2|-
TGTGCCAGTAGTATTTCAGTGGATAGCGGGAGATACGAGCAGTACTTC
CASSISVDSGRYEQYF
>TRBV27|TRBJ2-1|-|-
TGTGCCAGCAGGGATGGAGCCAGCTCGATCTGGTTATACAATGAGCAGTTCTTC
CASRDGASSIWLYNEQFF
>TRBV9|TRBJ2-3|-|once
TGTGCCAGCAACACGGCGGCAGATACGCAGTATTTT
CASNTAADTQYF
>TRBV6-5|TRBJ2-1|-|-
TGTGCCAGCAGAGACGCGGGGAGTGAGCAGTTCTTC
CASRDAGSEQFF
>TRBV9|TRBJ2-1|TRBD2|-
TGTGCCAGCAGTCCGGGACTAGCGGGATACAATGAGCAGTTCTTC
CASSPGLAGYNEQFF
>TRBV27|TRBJ1-5|-|-
TGTGCCAGCAGCCCCGGAGGGGACGGCAATCAGCCCCAGCATTTT
CASSPGGDGNQPQHF
>TRBV9|TRBJ2-7|-|-
TGTGCCAGCAGCCCTGGACAGACCAACTACGAGCAGTACTTC
CASSPGQTNYEQYF
>TRBV11-2|TRBJ1-1|-|-
TGTGCCAGCAGCTCCCCCTCGAGGCAGGGGTACGCTGAAGCTTTCTTT
CASSSPSRQGYAEAFF
>TRBV2|TRBJ1-1|-|-
TGTGCCAGCCAGGAGGGGTTGGGGTACCCTGAAGCTTTCTTT
CASQEGLGYPEAFF
>TRBV18|TRBJ2-2|-|-
TGTGCCAGCTCACCACCGCTCTCTAGCACCGGGGAGCTGTTTTTT
CASSPPLSSTGELFF
>TRBV7-6|TRBJ1-1|-|-
TGTGCCAGCAGCTTAGCCCCCAGCACTGAAGCTTTCTTT
CASSLAPSTEAFF
>TRBV6-5|TRBJ2-3|TRBD2|-
TGTGCCAGCAGCCTAGCGGGTGAAACAGATACGCAGTATTTT
CASSLAGETDTQYF
>TRBV6-5|TRBJ2-7|TRBD1|-
TGTGCCAGCAGTTACTCGGGACAGCCCTACGAGCAGTACTTC
CASSYSGQPYEQYF
>TRBV9|TRBJ2-5|TRBD2|-
TGTGCCAGCAGCCCGTCGGGGCTAGCGGGTCAAGAGACCCAGTACTTC
CASSPSGLAGQETQYF
>TRBV5-5|TRBJ1-2|-|-
TGTGCCAGCAGCTGGGACCCCGGGGACTATGGCTACACCTTC
CASSWDPGDYGYTF
>TRBV28|TRBJ1-5|-|-
TGTGCCAGCAGTTCCCTAGGGAGCAATCAGCCCCAGCATTTT
CASSSLGSNQPQHF
>TRBV6-5|TRBJ2-7|-|-
TGTGCCAGCGCCTTCGGGGGTAGCTCCTACGAGCAGTACTTC
CASAFGGSSYEQYF
>TRBV29-1|TRBJ2-5|-|-
TGCAGCGTTGAAGACATTACGATGGTGGGGCAAGAGACCCAGTACTTC
CSVEDITMVGQETQYF
>TRBV13|TRBJ1-2|-|few
TGTGCCAGCAGCTCCGCCTATGGCTACACCTTC
CASSSAYGYTF
>TRBV29-1|TRBJ2-2|-|few
TGCAGCGTTGAAGAGCTGGCGGGGGCGCCCGGGGAGCTGTTTTTT
CSVEELAGAPGELFF
>TRBV5-6|TRBJ2-3|TRBD2|-
TGTGCCAGCAGCTACGGGGGAGGGACAGATACGCAGTATTTT
CASSYGGGTDTQYF
>TRBV4-1|TRBJ2-1|-|-
TGCGCCAGCAGCCAAGTTGAAGGGGGTGGGAGCCACAATGAGCAGTTCTTC
CASSQVEGGGSHNEQFF
>TRBV4-2|TRBJ1-5|-|-
TGTGCCAGCAGCCTAGGGGTAAATAGCAATCAGCCCCAGCATTTT
CASSLGVNSNQPQHF
>TRBV5-1|TRBJ2-1|-|-
TGCGCCAGCAGCCTACTCCAAAGCGGCGGTGGGGCCTACAATGAGCAGTTCTTC
CASSLLQSGGGAYNEQFF
>TRBV4-1|TRBJ2-1|-|-
TGCGCCAGCAGCCACCGGGCGAGCGGCTCCTACAATGAGCAGTTCTTC
CASSHRASGSYNEQFF
>TRBV9|TRBJ2-3|TRBD1|-
TGTGCCAGCAGCGGGGACAGGGGGAACACAGATACGCAGTATTTT
CASSGDRGNTDTQYF
>TRBV11-3|TRBJ2-2|-|-
TGTGCCAGCAGCTCAGACGGGGCCGGGGAGCTGTTTTTT
CASSSDGAGELFF
>TRBV4-1|TRBJ2-3|-|-
TGCGCCAGCAGCCAAGTTCTGGGCCAACCAGATACGCAGTATTTT
CASSQVLGQPDTQYF